The subject of this entry is one T cell receptor (beta chain). The target antigen is unknown. The data originate from a study of cytomegalovirus exposure and HLA in healthy donors. Study conclusions and caveats: Presence/absence analyses treated sequencing depth as roughly uniform across donors. Trimming of TCR beta V- and J-genes showed a link, identified in a later analysis, to a missense DCLRE1C variant.

Trimming removed 2 bases at V and 6 bases at J, with 6 bases between. Germline V lookup: CDR1 SEHNR, CDR2 FQNEAQ (reference sequence). This CDR3 spans 12 amino acids. Though nominally healthy at sampling, donors likely had unrecorded immune exposures. The study ran its PCR with 60 Vbeta and 13 Jbeta primers. The assay was immunoSEQ multiplex PCR, and TCRdb's table has in-frame clones only and misses some. The data contain about 90,000 clones, 70% to 85% of them seen just once; the ten biggest clones take up approximately 3%. This receptor was obtained from a man younger than 40 in good health and CMV-seronegative. Sample: PBMCs. The V call is TRBV7-9, the J call TRBJ2-3; D is unresolved. The CDR3 coding sequence is TGTGCCAGCAGCTTAATTTCTGATACGCAGTATTTT. Its protein product is CASSLISDTQYF.